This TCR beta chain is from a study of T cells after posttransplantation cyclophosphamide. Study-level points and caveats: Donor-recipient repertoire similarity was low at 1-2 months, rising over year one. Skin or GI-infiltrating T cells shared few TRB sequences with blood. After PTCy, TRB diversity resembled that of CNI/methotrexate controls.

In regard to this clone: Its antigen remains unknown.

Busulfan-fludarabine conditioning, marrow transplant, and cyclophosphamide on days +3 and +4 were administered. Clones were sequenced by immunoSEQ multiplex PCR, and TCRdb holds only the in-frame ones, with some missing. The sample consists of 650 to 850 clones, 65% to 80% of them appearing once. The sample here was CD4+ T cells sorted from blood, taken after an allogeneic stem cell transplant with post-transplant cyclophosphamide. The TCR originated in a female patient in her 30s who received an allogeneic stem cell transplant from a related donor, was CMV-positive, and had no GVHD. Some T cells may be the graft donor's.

The CDR3 sequence: CASSTMTGARTDTQYF. In DNA form, the CDR3 reads TGCGCCAGCAGCACGATGACAGGGGCGCGCACAGATACGCAGTATTTT. The chain couples TRBV5-1 to TRBJ2-3; 8 nucleotides align to TRBD1. CDR1 and CDR2 (germline): SGHRS, YFSETQ. The CDR3 loop spans 16 amino acids. With 4 bases clipped from V and 1 base from J, the junction kept 8 bases outside the gene matches.